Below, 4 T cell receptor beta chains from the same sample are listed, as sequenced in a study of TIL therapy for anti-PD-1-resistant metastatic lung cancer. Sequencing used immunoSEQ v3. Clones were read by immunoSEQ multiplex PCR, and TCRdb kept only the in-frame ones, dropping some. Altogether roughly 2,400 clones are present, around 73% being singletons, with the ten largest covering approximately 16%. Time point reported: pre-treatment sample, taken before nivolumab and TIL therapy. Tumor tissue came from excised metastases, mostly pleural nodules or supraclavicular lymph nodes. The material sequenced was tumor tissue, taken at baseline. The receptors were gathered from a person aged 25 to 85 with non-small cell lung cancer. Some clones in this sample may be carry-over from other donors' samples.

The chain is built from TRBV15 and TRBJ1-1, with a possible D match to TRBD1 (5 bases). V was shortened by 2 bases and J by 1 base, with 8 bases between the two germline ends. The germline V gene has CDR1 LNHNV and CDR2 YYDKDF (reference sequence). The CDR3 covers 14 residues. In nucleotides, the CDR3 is TGTGCCACCAGCAGACCAGGACAGAACACTGAAGCTTTCTTT. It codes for CATSRPGQNTEAFF.

The CDR3 sequence is CASSIQGAGATQYF. The CDR3 DNA reads TGTGCCAGTAGTATACAGGGGGCGGGGGCGACCCAGTACTTC. The V gene is TRBV19, the J gene TRBJ2-5, with a possible D match to TRBD1 (8 bases). This CDR3 contains 14 residues. Deletions cut 2 bases from V and 7 bases from J, with 14 bases between. Germline lookup yields CDR1 LNHDA and CDR2 SQIVND (reference sequence).

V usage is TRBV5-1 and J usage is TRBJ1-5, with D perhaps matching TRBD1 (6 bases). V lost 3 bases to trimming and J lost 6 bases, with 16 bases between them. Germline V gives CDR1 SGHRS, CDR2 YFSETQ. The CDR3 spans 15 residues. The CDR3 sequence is CASSWDRGGFQPQHF. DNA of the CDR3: TGCGCCAGCAGCTGGGATAGGGGGGGGTTTCAGCCCCAGCATTTT.

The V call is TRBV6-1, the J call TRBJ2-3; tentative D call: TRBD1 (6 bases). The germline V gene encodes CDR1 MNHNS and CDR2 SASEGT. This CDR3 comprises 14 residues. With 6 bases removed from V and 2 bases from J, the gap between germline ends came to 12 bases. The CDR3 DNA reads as TGTGCCAGCAGGGACAGCCTCACCACAGATACGCAGTATTTT. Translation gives CASRDSLTTDTQYF.